This entry lists 12 T cell receptor beta chains sequenced from one sample in a study of cytomegalovirus exposure and HLA in healthy donors. This PCR relied on a set of 60 Vbeta primers and 13 Jbeta primers. Data came from immunoSEQ multiplex PCR; TCRdb stores just in-frame clones and leaves some out. The data show about 99,000 clones, about a tenth seen once. Sequencing was carried out using PBMCs. The source is a man in his forties in good health and CMV-seropositive.

The gene calls are TRBV30 and TRBJ2-2; D remains unclear. The CDR3 is made up of 15 amino acids. The V end was cut by 1 base, the J end by 0 bases, with 9 bases between. Per the germline V gene, CDR1 is GTSNPN and CDR2 is SVGIG (reference sequence). The CDR3 region has the DNA TGTGCCTGGAGTGGGTGGCGGCCGAACACCGGGGAGCTGTTTTTT. Amino acids: CAWSGWRPNTGELFF. The complete variable domain, with remaining parts taken from reference TRBV30 and TRBJ2-2, reads SQTIHQWPATLVQPVGSPLSLECTVEGTSNPNLYWYRQAAGRGLQLLFYSVGIGQISSEVPQNLSASRPQDRQFILSSKKLLLSDSGFYLCAWSGWRPNTGELFFGEGSRLTVL.

This sequence joins TRBV11-2 and TRBJ1-2, with D perhaps TRBD1 (6 bases). Germline loops: CDR1 SGHAT, CDR2 FQNNGV. V dropped 3 bases and J dropped 8 bases, with 25 bases sitting between them. CDR3 length: 17 residues. The CDR3 protein is CASSFPMGGRRTQGYTF. In nucleotides, the CDR3 is TGTGCCAGCAGCTTCCCTATGGGGGGGCGCAGGACGCAAGGCTACACCTTC.

This clone has just a few counts. The chain links TRBV5-1 to TRBJ2-1; 7 bases are a match to TRBD2. The V and J ends lost 2 bases and 4 bases, in that order; junction bases with no gene match: 9. The CDR3 contains 16 residues. CDR1 SGHRS and CDR2 YFSETQ come from the germline V gene. CDR3 DNA sequence: TGCGCCAGCAGCTTTGTTGCGGGAGTGGGATACAATGAGCAGTTCTTC. It specifies CASSFVAGVGYNEQFF.

V is TRBV7-9 and J is TRBJ2-2, with 10 bases matching TRBD1. The CDR3 is 15 amino acids. The junction had 5 bases not matched to a gene; V was cut back by 6 bases and J by 4 bases. Germline V gives CDR1 SEHNR, CDR2 FQNEAQ (reference sequence). For the CDR3, the DNA is TGTGCCAGCAGGACAGGGGGCGCGGGCACCGGGGAGCTGTTTTTT. Protein product: CASRTGGAGTGELFF.

The chain employs TRBV2 and TRBJ2-3; TRBD1 aligns across 9 bases. V shed 5 bases, J shed 0 bases, and the junction held 3 bases outside the gene matches. In germline, CDR1 is SNHLY, CDR2 FYNNEI. The CDR3 covers 15 residues. CDR3 amino acids: CASSPGQGSTDTQYF. DNA for the CDR3: TGTGCCAGCAGTCCTGGACAGGGGAGCACAGATACGCAGTATTTT.

This clone came up a few times. The V and J genes are TRBV6-5 and TRBJ2-5, with D perhaps matching TRBD1 (6 bases). The DNA end is more similar to TRBJ2-7, so the J call may be wrong. Germline loops: CDR1 MNHEY, CDR2 SVGAGI. The CDR3 is made up of 14 amino acids. This CDR3 is CASSSWDNRYEQYF. The CDR3 nucleotides are TGTGCCAGCAGTTCCTGGGACAATCGTTACGAGCAGTACTTC.

V and J are TRBV7-9 and TRBJ1-1; no definite D call. Germline CDR1 SEHNR, CDR2 FQNEAQ (reference sequence). Between the trimmed V and J ends, which lost 6 bases and 6 bases, there was a span of 17 bases. The CDR3 extends over 14 amino acids. The CDR3 region has the DNA TGTGCCAGCAGACCGTCTTGGGAGACCTCTGAAGCTTTCTTT. It codes for CASRPSWETSEAFF.

This clone was counted only a few times. The rearrangement links TRBV19 to TRBJ2-1; 14 bases agree with TRBD2. This CDR3 comprises 14 residues. Germline V CDR1 and CDR2: LNHDA, SQIVND (reference sequence). Trimming took 6 bases from V and 5 from J; bases not matched to a gene: 0. The CDR3 region is CASRTSGRDNEQFF. The CDR3 nucleotides read TGTGCCAGTAGGACTAGCGGGAGGGACAATGAGCAGTTCTTC.

This rearrangement joins TRBV5-1 to TRBJ2-7, with 12 bases that match TRBD2. CDR1 and CDR2 from the germline V gene are SGHRS and YFSETQ. The ends lost 5 bases at V and 3 bases at J; junction bases unmatched: 3. The CDR3 has 14 amino acids. This CDR3 reads CASSPTSGSYEQYF. CDR3 in DNA: TGCGCCAGCAGTCCGACTAGCGGGAGCTACGAGCAGTACTTC.

The J gene is TRBJ2-1, the V gene TRBV19; D perhaps matches TRBD2 (6 bases). The CDR3 contains 15 residues. Trimming left V 5 bases short and J 4 bases short, with 15 bases between. Germline loops: CDR1 LNHDA, CDR2 SQIVND (reference sequence). The CDR3 region has the DNA TGTGCCAGTAGTCATGGGCTAGCGAATTACAATGAGCAGTTCTTC. It yields the protein CASSHGLANYNEQFF.

This clone was detected a few times. This sequence joins TRBV28 and TRBJ1-2, with D possibly being TRBD1 (5 bases). CDR1 and CDR2 (germline): MDHEN, SYDVKM. Trimming shortened V by 4 bases and J by 0 bases, and 9 bases separated the two germline ends. The CDR3 runs to 14 residues. The CDR3 DNA sequence: TGTGCCAGCAGTTCCCCGACAGCTAACTATGGCTACACCTTC. Amino acids: CASSSPTANYGYTF.

Only a few counts were recorded for this clone. This chain connects TRBV5-1 to TRBJ1-1; possible D gene TRBD1, 5 bases. This CDR3 is 15 amino acids long. Germline CDR1 reads SGHRS; CDR2 reads YFSETQ. Trimming left V 4 bases short and J 1 base short, with 14 bases between. CDR3 nucleotides: TGCGCCAGCAGCCCTCCAGGGTATGGGAACACTGAAGCTTTCTTT. This gives the protein CASSPPGYGNTEAFF.